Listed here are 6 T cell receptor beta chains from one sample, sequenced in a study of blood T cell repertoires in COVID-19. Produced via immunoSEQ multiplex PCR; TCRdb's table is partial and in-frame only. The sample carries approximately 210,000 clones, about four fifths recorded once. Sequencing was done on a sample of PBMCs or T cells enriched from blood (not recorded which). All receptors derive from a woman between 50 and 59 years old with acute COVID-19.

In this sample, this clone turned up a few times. CDR3 bases: TGTGCCACCAGTGACCCTAAGAGGCCGGGGTCGAATCAGCCCCAGCATTTT. Translated, it gives CATSDPKRPGSNQPQHF. This sequence joins TRBV24-1 and TRBJ1-5; D ambiguous. The germline V and J ends were trimmed by 4 bases and 4 bases, with 19 bases remaining between them. This CDR3 is built from 17 residues. The germline gives CDR1 KGHDR, CDR2 SFDVKD.

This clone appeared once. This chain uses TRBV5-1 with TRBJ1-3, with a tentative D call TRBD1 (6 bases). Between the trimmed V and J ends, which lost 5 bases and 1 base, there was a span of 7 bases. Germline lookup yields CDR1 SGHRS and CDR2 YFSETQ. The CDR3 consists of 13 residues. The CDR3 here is CASRQGSGNTIYF. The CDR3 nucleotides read TGCGCCAGCAGACAGGGATCTGGAAACACCATATATTTT.

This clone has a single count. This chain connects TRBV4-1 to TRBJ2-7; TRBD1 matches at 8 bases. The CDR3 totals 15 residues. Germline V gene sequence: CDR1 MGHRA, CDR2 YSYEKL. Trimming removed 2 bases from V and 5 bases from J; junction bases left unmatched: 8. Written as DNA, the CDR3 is TGCGCCAGCAGCCAAACAAGACAGGGGTGGAACGAGCAGTACTTC. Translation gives CASSQTRQGWNEQYF.

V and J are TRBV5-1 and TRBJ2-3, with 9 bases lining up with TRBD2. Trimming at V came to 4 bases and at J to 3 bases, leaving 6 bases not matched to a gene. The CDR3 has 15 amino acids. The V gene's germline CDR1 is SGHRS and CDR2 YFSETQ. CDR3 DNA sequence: TGCGCCAGCAGCAAGAGCGGGGGGATTACAGATACGCAGTATTTT. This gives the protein CASSKSGGITDTQYF.

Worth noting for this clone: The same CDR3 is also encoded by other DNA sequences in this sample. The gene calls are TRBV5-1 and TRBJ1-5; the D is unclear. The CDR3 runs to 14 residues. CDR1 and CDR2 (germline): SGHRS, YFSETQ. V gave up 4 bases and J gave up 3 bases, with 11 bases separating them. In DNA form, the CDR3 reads TGCGCCAGCAGCAGTGGAGAGCTCAATCAGCCCCAGCATTTT. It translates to CASSSGELNQPQHF.

For the CDR3, the DNA is TGCGCCAGCAGCCAAGGACTAGCGGGAGTCGAAAATGAGCAGTTCTTC. Its protein product is CASSQGLAGVENEQFF. The rearrangement uses TRBV4-1 and TRBJ2-1; 12 bases match TRBD2. The junction had 5 bases not matched to a gene; V was cut back by 1 base and J by 7 bases. Germline CDR1 and CDR2: MGHRA and YSYEKL. The CDR3 has 16 amino acids.